These 24 T cell receptor beta chains originate from one sample sequenced in a study of blood T cell repertoires in COVID-19. Profiled with immunoSEQ multiplex PCR; TCRdb holds only in-frame clones, not every one. This table holds approximately 270,000 clones, over 80% found once. The sequencing input was PBMCs or T cells enriched from blood (not recorded which). These receptors were taken from a woman aged 25 to 45 with acute COVID-19.

This chain uses TRBV6-2 or TRBV6-3 with TRBJ2-7; 10 positions agree with TRBD2. Germline V gene lookup returns CDR1 MNHEY and CDR2 SVGEGT. Trimming removed 6 bases from V and 5 bases from J; junction bases left unmatched: 10. The CDR3 has 15 amino acids. CDR3 bases: TGTGCCAGCAGACCTAGCGGGAGCGGTAGCCACGAGCAGTACTTC. Translation gives CASRPSGSGSHEQYF.

The CDR3 nucleotides are TGTGCCAGCTCAACTACTAGGGATGAGCAGTTCTTC. Protein sequence: CASSTTRDEQFF. The chain links TRBV18 to TRBJ2-1, with D possibly matching TRBD2 (5 bases). Germline V CDR1 and CDR2: KGHSH, LQKENI. This CDR3 is 12 amino acids long. Trimming removed 5 bases at V and 8 bases at J, with 10 bases between.

The V call is TRBV3-1 (or the pseudogene TRBV3-2), the J call TRBJ2-7, with D possibly TRBD1 on 6 matching bases. Germline assignment: CDR1 LGHDT and CDR2 YNNKEL (reference sequence). V was shortened by 0 bases and J by 4 bases, with 10 bases between the two germline ends. The CDR3 is 14 amino acids. CDR3 loop: CASSQDRDNYEQYF. The CDR3 bases are TGTGCCAGCAGCCAAGACCGGGACAATTACGAGCAGTACTTC.

The gene calls are TRBV7-2 and TRBJ2-7; 8 bases align to TRBD1. Germline V gene lookup returns CDR1 SGHTA and CDR2 FQGNSA. V was clipped by 5 bases and J by 3 bases; unmatched bases: 9. This CDR3 has 15 residues. CDR3 protein: CASSMSGGDVYEQYF. CDR3 nucleotides: TGTGCCAGCAGCATGTCAGGGGGCGACGTCTACGAGCAGTACTTC.

The chain carries TRBV6-5 and TRBJ2-7, with D unclear. V was shortened by 0 bases and J by 4 bases, with 10 bases between the two germline ends. CDR3 length: 14 amino acids. Per the germline V gene, CDR1 is MNHEY and CDR2 is SVGAGI. CDR3 protein: CASSYSSAYYEQYF. For the CDR3, the DNA is TGTGCCAGCAGTTACTCGAGCGCGTATTACGAGCAGTACTTC.

This chain uses TRBV7-2 with TRBJ1-1; D unclear. This CDR3 has 12 amino acids. Germline V gene lookup returns CDR1 SGHTA and CDR2 FQGNSA. Trimming took off 5 bases at V and 7 bases at J, with 11 bases between the two ends. The CDR3 bases are TGTGCCAGCAGCCGGCTTTCGGGTGAAGCTTTCTTT. It is translated as CASSRLSGEAFF.

J is TRBJ2-3 and V is TRBV11-2; D is possibly TRBD2 (6 bases). Trimming removed 2 bases at V and 0 bases at J, with 9 bases between. Germline assignment: CDR1 SGHAT and CDR2 FQNNGV. This CDR3 has 15 amino acids. This chain's CDR3 is CASSLRRDSTDTQYF. The CDR3 DNA is TGTGCCAGCAGCTTACGGAGGGACAGCACAGATACGCAGTATTTT.

V is TRBV18 and J is TRBJ2-3, with a weak D call TRBD2 (5 bases). This CDR3 region has 16 residues. Trimming cost V 3 bases and J 1 base, with 14 bases left between them. The germline V gene encodes CDR1 KGHSH and CDR2 LQKENI. The CDR3 loop reads CASSPEQRTGTDTQYF. The CDR3 DNA reads as TGTGCCAGCTCACCCGAGCAGCGGACCGGCACAGATACGCAGTATTTT. Full variable domain (outside the CDR3, taken from reference TRBV18 and TRBJ2-3): NAGVMQNPRHLVRRRGQEARLRCSPMKGHSHVYWYRQLPEEGLKFMVYLQKENIIDESGMPKERFSAEFPKEGPSILRIQQVVRGDSAAYFCASSPEQRTGTDTQYFGPGTRLTVL.

The chain joins TRBV19 to TRBJ1-3; D is unclear. V was shortened by 0 bases and J by 0 bases, with 12 bases between the two germline ends. CDR3 length: 17 residues. The V gene's germline CDR1 is LNHDA and CDR2 SQIVND (reference sequence). The CDR3 loop is CASSIDTYAGSGNTIYF. The CDR3 DNA reads as TGTGCCAGTAGTATAGATACTTACGCCGGCTCTGGAAACACCATATATTTT.

The chain joins TRBV9 to TRBJ2-1, with 9 bases matching TRBD1. Germline V gives CDR1 SGDLS, CDR2 YYNGEE. The V segment lost 0 bases and the J segment 3 bases; nucleotides outside the gene matches: 7. The CDR3 sequence is 17 residues long. The CDR3 bases are TGTGCCAGCAGCGTAGCCACCGGGACAGGGCACTACAATGAGCAGTTCTTC. Its translation is CASSVATGTGHYNEQFF.

V gene TRBV13 combines with J gene TRBJ2-7, with 8 bases lining up with TRBD1. This CDR3 has 14 amino acids. J gave up 6 bases and V 3 bases, and 7 bases lay outside the gene matches. The germline gives CDR1 PRHDT, CDR2 FYEKMQ (reference sequence). CDR3: CASSFSTGVSEQYF. CDR3 nucleotide sequence: TGTGCCAGCAGCTTTTCGACAGGGGTCTCCGAGCAGTACTTC.

The chain has TRBV6-4 and TRBJ2-1, with 8 bases lining up with TRBD1. The germline gives CDR1 MRHNA, CDR2 SNTAGT. V trimming: 3 bases; J trimming: 7 bases; junction bases outside the gene matches: 5. The CDR3 spans 14 residues. In DNA, the CDR3 is TGTGCCAGCAGTGAGCAGGGGGCGCAGAATGAGCAGTTCTTC. This translates into CASSEQGAQNEQFF.

The chain is built from TRBV3-1 (or the pseudogene TRBV3-2) and TRBJ2-2, with D possibly matching TRBD1 (5 bases). V shed 0 bases and J shed 2 bases, with 7 bases lying between them. The CDR3 spans 15 residues. The germline V gene has CDR1 LGHDT and CDR2 YNNKEL (reference sequence). The CDR3: CASSQEGPNTGELFF. Here the CDR3 DNA reads TGTGCCAGCAGCCAAGAGGGGCCAAACACCGGGGAGCTGTTTTTT.

The genes are TRBV5-5 and TRBJ2-7; 8 nucleotides align to TRBD1. CDR3 length equals 14 residues. With V trimmed by 6 bases and J by 4 bases, 9 bases remained unmatched. Germline CDR1 and CDR2: SGHKS and YYEKEE (reference sequence). CDR3 sequence (DNA): TGTGCCAGCAATCCCGGACAGGGTCGGTACGAGCAGTACTTC. As protein: CASNPGQGRYEQYF.

The gene calls are TRBV20-1 and TRBJ2-7; a weak D match, TRBD2 (5 bases). Germline V gives CDR1 DFQATT, CDR2 SNEGSKA (reference sequence). Trimming stripped 6 bases from V and 4 bases from J, with 10 bases between. CDR3 length equals 11 residues. Here the CDR3 DNA reads TGCAGTGCGGGAGCTCTGTACGAGCAGTACTTC. Its translation: CSAGALYEQYF.

This chain joins TRBV12-5 and TRBJ2-2; 9 bases map to TRBD2. The CDR3 is made up of 13 amino acids. Trimming at V came to 7 bases and at J to 7 bases, leaving 4 bases not matched to a gene. CDR1 and CDR2 from the germline V gene are LGHNT and FRNRAP. This CDR3 is CASAASGVGELFF. Written as DNA, the CDR3 is TGTGCTAGTGCGGCTAGCGGGGTCGGGGAGCTGTTTTTT.

The rearrangement uses TRBV29-1 and TRBJ2-5; D remains unclear. The CDR3 totals 11 residues. The V end lost 3 bases, the J end lost 4 bases, and 6 bases lay between the germline ends. CDR1 is SQVTM and CDR2 is ANQGSEA in the germline V gene. The CDR3 DNA follows: TGCAGCGTTGACCTAGGAGAGACCCAGTACTTC. Translation: CSVDLGETQYF.

On this clone: Other DNA sequences within the sample encode an identical CDR3. V and J are TRBV24-1 and TRBJ2-1; TRBD2 aligns across 9 bases. Per germline, CDR1 KGHDR and CDR2 SFDVKD. V was clipped by 7 bases and J by 5 bases; unmatched bases: 2. The CDR3 sequence is 13 residues long. Here the CDR3 DNA reads TGTGCCACCAGCCTAGCGGGAAACAATGAGCAGTTCTTC. Its translation: CATSLAGNNEQFF.

The CDR3 is CASSWTGISYEQYF. The CDR3, as DNA: TGTGCCAGCAGTTGGACAGGGATTTCCTACGAGCAGTACTTC. This chain links TRBV28 with TRBJ2-7; 8 bases line up with TRBD1. Trimming took 4 bases from V and 1 from J; bases not matched to a gene: 3. This CDR3 spans 14 amino acids. Germline CDR1 is MDHEN and CDR2 is SYDVKM. The variable domain in full, with the rest retrieved from reference TRBV28 and TRBJ2-7, is DVKVTQSSRYLVKRTGEKVFLECVQDMDHENMFWYRQDPGLGLRLIYFSYDVKMKEKGDIPEGYSVSREKKERFSLILESASTNQTSMYLCASSWTGISYEQYFGPGTRLTVT.

V is TRBV10-3 and J is TRBJ2-7; D perhaps matches TRBD1 (5 bases). V gave up 5 bases and J gave up 3 bases, with 17 bases separating them. CDR1 and CDR2 (germline): ENHRY, SYGVKD. The CDR3 has 15 amino acids. The CDR3 spells CAISPGMRLSYEQYF. CDR3 bases: TGTGCCATCAGTCCAGGGATGCGGTTAAGCTACGAGCAGTACTTC.

This rearrangement joins TRBV10-3 to TRBJ2-3; TRBD2 aligns across 9 bases. This CDR3 contains 17 residues. Germline values: CDR1 ENHRY, CDR2 SYGVKD. The V and J ends lost 5 bases and 6 bases, in that order; junction bases with no gene match: 15. The CDR3 nucleotides are TGTGCCATCAGTTCTAAAACGGGGACTAGCAATTCGGATACGCAGTATTTT. Protein product: CAISSKTGTSNSDTQYF.

V gene TRBV5-5 combines with J gene TRBJ2-7, with 8 bases that match TRBD1. The trim removed 4 bases at V and 3 bases at J, leaving 6 bases unmatched. This CDR3 is 14 amino acids long. Germline V CDR1 and CDR2: SGHKS, YYEKEE (reference sequence). Here the CDR3 reads CASSQGQANYEQYF. In DNA, the CDR3 is TGTGCCAGCAGCCAGGGACAGGCCAACTACGAGCAGTACTTC.

V and J are TRBV6-5 and TRBJ1-3, with D perhaps TRBD1 (5 bases). V was pared by 8 bases and J by 4 bases, with 12 bases between. This CDR3 is 13 amino acids long. Germline-derived CDR1 and CDR2 are MNHEY and SVGAGI. CDR3 loop: CASYQGYGNTIYF. The CDR3 DNA follows: TGTGCCAGCTATCAGGGATACGGAAACACCATATATTTT.

V usage is TRBV28 and J usage is TRBJ2-7; TRBD1 is a possible D gene (7 bases). The germline V and J ends were trimmed by 3 bases and 6 bases, with 18 bases remaining between them. The CDR3 spans 15 residues. Germline V CDR1 and CDR2: MDHEN, SYDVKM. The CDR3 here is CASSFGGGRGLEQYF. CDR3 nucleotides: TGTGCCAGCAGTTTTGGGGGAGGTAGGGGGCTCGAGCAGTACTTC.